One sample yielded the 8 T cell receptor beta chains listed below, sequenced in a study of blood T cell repertoires in COVID-19 (dated by TCRdb to the early 2020s). The library was obtained by the immunoSEQ multiplex PCR assay. As stored in TCRdb, this immuneACCESS dataset retains in-frame rearrangements with V and J assigned. A fraction of the clones does not appear; measured against another copy, unresolved V genes explain less than half of the discrepancy, and the remainder lacks a known reason. The sample table lists about 120,000 clones, 78% of them with a count of one. The ten largest clones represent about 2.5% of the sample. Sequencing was carried out using peripheral blood. Receptors were obtained from a man between 65 and 80 years old with acute or convalescent COVID-19.

The chain has TRBV19 and TRBJ1-5; possibly TRBD1 for D (6 bases). The CDR3 loop spans 15 amino acids. The germline gives CDR1 LNHDA, CDR2 SQIVND (reference sequence). V was trimmed by 6 bases and J by 0 bases, leaving 12 bases between them. The CDR3 bases are TGTGCCAGTAGCCAGACAGGAGATAGCAATCAGCCCCAGCATTTT. Translation: CASSQTGDSNQPQHF.

The V and J genes are TRBV7-2 and TRBJ2-3; D unresolved. The CDR3 runs to 12 residues. Trimming left V 6 bases short and J 11 bases short, with 15 bases between. The germline V gene has CDR1 SGHTA and CDR2 FQGNSA. CDR3 in amino acids: CASSYQPSRQYF. In DNA form, the CDR3 reads TGTGCCAGCAGTTACCAGCCCTCTAGGCAGTATTTT.

This chain uses TRBV19 with TRBJ1-4, with D maybe TRBD1 (5 bases). Germline V lookup: CDR1 LNHDA, CDR2 SQIVND (reference sequence). The CDR3 is 16 amino acids. Trimming shortened V by 0 bases and J by 8 bases, and 16 bases separated the two germline ends. Here the CDR3 DNA reads TGTGCCAGTAGTATAGATATAAGCCAGGGCGACGAAAAACTGTTTTTT. It translates to CASSIDISQGDEKLFF.

CDR3 in DNA: TGCGCCAGCAGCCATCTAGCGGGGGGAGGCGGGGAGCTGTTTTTT. It codes for CASSHLAGGGGELFF. The chain links TRBV4-3 to TRBJ2-2; TRBD2 agrees at 11 bases. Germline V gives CDR1 LGHNA, CDR2 YSLEER. The CDR3 is 15 amino acids. Unmatched junction bases numbered 4, after V lost 3 bases and J lost 7 bases.

V is TRBV12-3 or TRBV12-4 and J is TRBJ1-5, with a weak D call TRBD1 (6 bases). Trimming removed 5 bases from V and 6 bases from J, with 11 bases in between. This CDR3 region has 13 residues. CDR3 sequence (DNA): TGTGCCAGCAGTGGGACAAGCCGTCAGCCCCAGCATTTT. Protein sequence: CASSGTSRQPQHF.

This clone was seen only a few times. The V and J genes are TRBV6-5 and TRBJ1-2, with D hard to call. The length of the CDR3 is 13 residues. Germline V gene lookup returns CDR1 MNHEY and CDR2 SVGAGI. Trimming removed 7 bases at V and 4 bases at J, with 13 bases between. The chain's CDR3 is CASKAGEVYGYTF. In nucleotides, the CDR3 is TGTGCCAGCAAGGCAGGCGAAGTCTATGGCTACACCTTC.

The rearrangement links TRBV6-5 to TRBJ1-1; TRBD1 aligns across 7 bases. Trimming cost V 4 bases and J 4 bases; bases outside gene matches: 6. From germline, CDR1 is MNHEY and CDR2 SVGAGI. The CDR3 consists of 14 residues. The CDR3 spells CASSLPGQITEAFF. The DNA for the CDR3 is TGTGCCAGCAGTTTACCGGGACAGATCACTGAAGCTTTCTTT.

The genes are TRBV9 and TRBJ1-3; D is unresolved. V shed 0 bases and J shed 2 bases, with 9 bases lying between them. The germline CDR1 and CDR2 sequences are SGDLS and YYNGEE. CDR3 size: 15 residues. This CDR3 reads CASSVGPTPGNTIYF. CDR3 in DNA: TGTGCCAGCAGCGTAGGCCCTACCCCTGGAAACACCATATATTTT. The full variable domain, with the rest looked up from reference TRBV9 and TRBJ1-3, is DSGVTQTPKHLITATGQRVTLRCSPRSGDLSVYWYQQSLDQGLQFLIQYYNGEERAKGNILERFSAQQFPDLHSELNLSSLELGDSALYFCASSVGPTPGNTIYFGEGSWLTVV.